The present entry profiles one TCR beta chain with its context. Its antigen remains unidentified. Cultured CD4+ T-cell DNA underwent Oncomine TCR Beta short-read sequencing. MiXCR, run by TCRdb on the PCR reads, gives a single entry per CDR3 protein. The sample yields some 19,000 distinct CDR3 sequences, under 65% seen once. This entry is derived from a study of vaccination and CD4 T cells after COVID-19. Looking at the study overall: Cells were stimulated with overlapping spike peptide pools from SARS-CoV-2, HCoV-NL63, HCoV-OC43 and HCoV-229E. Study-level points and caveats: In convalescent patients, a median about 86% of post-vaccine SARS-CoV-2-reactive clones appeared only after vaccination.

V gave up 1 base and J gave up 10 bases, with 8 bases separating them. The CDR3 spans 13 residues. The time point: late sampling 161 to 241 days after vaccination in three convalescent patients. Treatment in this sample: roughly 11-day PBMC culture with coronavirus spike peptide pools or control peptides (ViraFEST assay). Positive PCR results dated from March to December 2020, before the US Alpha, Beta and Delta variants. The chain links TRBV12-3 or TRBV12-4 to TRBJ1-6; tentatively, D is TRBD1 (5 bases). The source material was CD4+ T cells from blood, cultured in vitro, sampled about 7 months after SARS-CoV-2 vaccination. The source of this sequence is a human donor who had recovered from COVID-19. The CDR3 is CASSLEQASPLHF. CDR3 nucleotide sequence: TGTGCCAGCAGTTTAGAACAGGCATCACCCCTCCACTTT.